The clone carrying this T cell receptor (beta chain) was seen a handful of times. These data originate in a study of blood T cells in healthy people across ages. Through a sample-barcoded 5' primer and a J-beta primer mix, a second PCR was run for roughly 7 to 12 cycles. TCRdb passed the 5' RACE reads through MiXCR, listing each CDR3 protein once. The sample includes hundreds of thousands of distinct CDR3 sequences, approximately 25% seen only once; the top ten take 9.4%. The V and J ends lost 4 bases and 6 bases, in that order; junction bases with no gene match: 7. The CDR3 length is 14 residues. The germline CDR1 and CDR2 sequences are SGHTA and FQGTGA. These sequences were also reported in another study, on T cells of mothers and their children.

The rearrangement joins TRBV7-3 to TRBJ1-1; 8 bases fit TRBD1. The sequencing sample was made of blood. This clonotype originated in a boy between 10 and 17 years old in good health. CDR3 sequence: CASSSGQGLAEAFF. As DNA, the CDR3 is TGTGCCAGCAGCTCCGGACAGGGTTTGGCTGAAGCTTTCTTT.